These T cell receptor beta chains were read from a single sample in a study of T cell clonotyping in hematopoietic cell transplantation. Libraries were prepared by immunoSEQ multiplex PCR; TCRdb keeps only in-frame clonotypes and omits some of them. The table lists 17,000 or so clones, approximately 87% of them singletons, with approximately 3% in the top ten. The specimen sequenced was peripheral blood mononuclear cells. These receptors originate from a man aged 50 to 59 in good health. Some clones in this sample may be carry-over from other donors' samples. CDR3s include the opening cysteine and the closing phenylalanine or tryptophan. D genes are given only for firm matches. Size values are once, few and many counts, or a class for expanded clones, and some rows have none.

size,J,V,D,CDR3,DNA
-,TRBJ2-1,TRBV6-1,-,CASSESPPSYNEQFF,TGTGCCAGCAGTGAATCTCCCCCCTCCTACAATGAGCAGTTCTTC
-,TRBJ1-1,TRBV28,-,CASSSRQNKNTEAFF,TGTGCCAGCAGTTCCAGACAGAATAAGAACACTGAAGCTTTCTTT
-,TRBJ1-1,TRBV9,TRBD1,CASSQTGGNTEAFF,TGTGCCAGCAGCCAAACAGGGGGGAACACTGAAGCTTTCTTT
-,TRBJ1-2,TRBV29-1,-,CSVEPGPSAGYTF,TGCAGCGTTGAACCAGGCCCATCTGCGGGCTACACCTTC
once,TRBJ2-5,TRBV4-1,TRBD2,CASSQTSVETQYF,TGCGCCAGCAGCCAAACTAGCGTAGAGACCCAGTACTTC
once,TRBJ1-2,TRBV6-5,-,CASSKQGGYGYTF,TGTGCCAGCAGTAAACAGGGCGGGTATGGCTACACCTTC
-,TRBJ2-7,TRBV7-6,-,CASSSQGGYEQYF,TGTGCCAGCAGCTCGCAGGGCGGCTACGAGCAGTACTTC
-,TRBJ1-2,TRBV4-1,-,CASSQDWPGLIGYTF,TGCGCCAGCAGCCAAGATTGGCCGGGCCTTATTGGCTACACCTTC
once,TRBJ2-1,TRBV5-4,-,CASSQPNRENEQFF,TGTGCCAGCAGCCAGCCAAACAGGGAAAATGAGCAGTTCTTC
-,TRBJ2-5,TRBV2,TRBD1,CASSVYTGTGRETQYF,TGTGCCAGCAGCGTATACACCGGGACAGGCCGCGAGACCCAGTACTTC
-,TRBJ1-2,TRBV7-2,TRBD1,CASSPSPGTEHGYTF,TGTGCCAGCAGCCCCTCTCCCGGGACAGAGCATGGCTACACCTTC
-,TRBJ1-5,TRBV28,-,CASSFSRQPQHF,TGTGCCAGCAGTTTCAGTAGGCAGCCCCAGCATTTT
-,TRBJ2-5,TRBV5-1,TRBD1,CASSSGQGFRETQYF,TGCGCCAGCAGCTCGGGACAGGGTTTTCGGGAGACCCAGTACTTC
-,TRBJ1-6,TRBV6-5,-,CASSFTGGNSPLHF,TGTGCCAGCAGTTTTACAGGCGGTAATTCACCCCTCCACTTT
-,TRBJ1-2,TRBV30,-,CAWSVSGASYGYTF,TGTGCCTGGAGTGTATCAGGGGCGTCCTATGGCTACACCTTC
-,TRBJ1-5,TRBV27,TRBD1,CASSLSDRGQPQHF,TGTGCCAGCAGTTTATCGGACAGGGGTCAGCCCCAGCATTTT
few,TRBJ2-7,TRBV30,-,CAWISGRTYEQYF,TGTGCCTGGATATCTGGACGGACCTACGAGCAGTACTTC
-,TRBJ1-2,TRBV7-2,-,CASSPYPGDYGYTF,TGTGCCAGCAGCCCCTACCCGGGGGACTATGGCTACACCTTC
-,TRBJ2-2,TRBV5-1,TRBD2,CASSLRGDNTGELFF,TGCGCCAGCAGCTTGCGGGGGGACAACACCGGGGAGCTGTTTTTT
-,TRBJ1-4,TRBV5-1,-,CASSPMAGSEKLFF,TGCGCCAGCAGCCCCATGGCAGGGAGTGAAAAACTGTTTTTT
-,TRBJ2-7,TRBV7-6,-,CASSFGQNSYEQYF,TGTGCCAGCAGCTTTGGACAGAACTCCTACGAGCAGTACTTC
-,TRBJ1-6,TRBV7-2,-,CASSSNSPLHF,TGTGCCAGCAGCTCAAATTCACCCCTCCACTTT
-,TRBJ2-7,TRBV5-1,TRBD1,CASSLAGTVNYEQYF,TGCGCCAGCAGCTTGGCGGGGACAGTGAACTACGAGCAGTACTTC
-,TRBJ2-3,TRBV5-1,-,CASSLVDSSTDTQYF,TGCGCCAGCAGCTTGGTCGACTCTAGCACAGATACGCAGTATTTT
-,TRBJ1-2,TRBV14,-,CASSQERRSSYTF,TGTGCCAGCAGCCAAGAAAGGCGTAGTAGCTACACCTTC
-,TRBJ2-3,TRBV2,TRBD1,CASSADRGRADTQYF,TGTGCCAGCAGTGCGGACAGGGGGCGCGCAGATACGCAGTATTTT
-,TRBJ2-7,TRBV5-6,-,CASSLRHSYEQYF,TGTGCCAGCAGCCTCCGGCACAGCTACGAGCAGTACTTC
-,TRBJ2-3,TRBV5-8,TRBD2,CASSRGSGGGDTDTQYF,TGTGCCAGCAGCCGCGGGTCCGGCGGGGGGGACACAGATACGCAGTATTTT
-,TRBJ1-2,TRBV27,-,CASSFRVGGAVDYGYTF,TGTGCCAGCAGTTTTAGAGTCGGAGGGGCTGTGGACTATGGCTACACCTTC
-,TRBJ2-7,TRBV6-6,-,CASSYDGRYEQYF,TGTGCCAGCAGTTACGATGGCCGCTACGAGCAGTACTTC
-,TRBJ1-4,TRBV30,-,CAWSGQSNEKLFF,TGTGCCTGGAGTGGACAGTCTAATGAAAAACTGTTTTTT
-,TRBJ2-1,TRBV28,-,CASGPLEQFF,TGTGCCAGCGGCCCGTTGGAGCAGTTCTTC
-,TRBJ1-2,TRBV29-1,TRBD1,CSAQGDRVGYTF,TGCAGCGCCCAGGGGGACCGGGTGGGCTACACCTTC
-,TRBJ2-5,TRBV29-1,-,CSERTAQETQYF,TGCAGCGAGAGGACAGCTCAAGAGACCCAGTACTTC
-,TRBJ2-7,TRBV5-1,TRBD2,CASSGTSSHEQYF,TGCGCCAGCAGCGGGACTAGCAGCCACGAGCAGTACTTC
-,TRBJ2-2,TRBV6-5,TRBD1,CASSRDRGGTGELFF,TGTGCCAGCAGTCGGGACAGGGGCGGCACCGGGGAGCTGTTTTTT
-,TRBJ1-6,TRBV5-1,-,CASSFSSAGDSPLHF,TGCGCCAGCAGCTTTTCTTCGGCAGGGGATTCACCCCTCCACTTT
-,TRBJ1-6,TRBV6-1,TRBD1,CASSGTGTGNSPLHF,TGTGCCAGCAGTGGTACCGGGACAGGGAATTCACCCCTCCACTTT